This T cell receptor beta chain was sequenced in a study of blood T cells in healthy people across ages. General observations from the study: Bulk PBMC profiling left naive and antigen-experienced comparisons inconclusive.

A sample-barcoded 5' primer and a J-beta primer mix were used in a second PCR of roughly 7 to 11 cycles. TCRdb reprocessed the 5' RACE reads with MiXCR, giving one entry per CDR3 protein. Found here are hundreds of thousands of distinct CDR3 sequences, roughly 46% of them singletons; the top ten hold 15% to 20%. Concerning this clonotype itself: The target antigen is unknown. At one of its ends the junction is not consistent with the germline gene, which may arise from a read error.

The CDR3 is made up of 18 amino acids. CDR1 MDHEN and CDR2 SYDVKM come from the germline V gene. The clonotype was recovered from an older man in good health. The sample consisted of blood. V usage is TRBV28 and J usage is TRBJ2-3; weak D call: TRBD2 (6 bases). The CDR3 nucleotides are TGTGCCAGCAGTTTACTTGCGGGGAGCTCATCTAGCACAGATGCGCAGTATTTT. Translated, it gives CASSLLAGSSSSTDAQYF. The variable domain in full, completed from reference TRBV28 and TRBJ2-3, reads DVKVTQSSRYLVKRTGEKVFLECVQDMDHENMFWYRQDPGLGLRLIYFSYDVKMKEKGDIPEGYSVSREKKERFSLILESASTNQTSMYLCASSLLAGSSSSTDAQYFGPGTRLTVL.